The 20 T cell receptor beta chains given below trace back to one sample, sequenced in a study of identical twins. TCRdb re-called the 5' RACE reads through MiXCR, storing one row per CDR3 protein. Here the sample spans under 350,000 distinct CDR3 sequences, 8.5% to 9.5% being singletons. Another study also made use of these data, one on yellow fever vaccine responses in identical twins.

The specimen sequenced was CD8+ T cells sorted from blood. The receptors were gathered from a woman aged 18 to 35 in good health.

This clonotype was detected a few times. The gene calls are TRBV6-1 and TRBJ2-5; D is unresolved. V was pared by 5 bases and J by 2 bases, with 18 bases between. Germline lookup yields CDR1 MNHNS and CDR2 SASEGT. The CDR3 runs 16 residues. The CDR3 reads CASSPLEGSSQETQYF. The CDR3 nucleotides are TGTGCCAGCAGTCCCCTAGAAGGATCGAGTCAAGAGACCCAGTACTTC.

This clonotype showed up many times. V is TRBV4-3 and J is TRBJ2-1, with 9 bases matching TRBD2. V lost 0 bases and J lost 7; bases outside the gene matches: 10. The germline gives CDR1 LGHNA, CDR2 YSLEER. The CDR3 extends over 17 amino acids. The CDR3 region is CASSQDRGLAGRNEQFF. CDR3 DNA: TGCGCCAGCAGCCAAGATCGCGGTCTAGCGGGAAGGAATGAGCAGTTCTTC.

The CDR3 DNA sequence: TGTGCCAGCTCACTAAGGGGGACTAGTTCCCAAGAGACCCAGTACTTC. It specifies CASSLRGTSSQETQYF. The chain joins TRBV18 to TRBJ2-5; TRBD2 agrees at 8 bases. The CDR3 totals 16 residues. Germline CDR1 KGHSH, CDR2 LQKENI. Trimming at V came to 4 bases and at J to 1 base, leaving 8 bases not matched to a gene.

This clonotype was picked up many times. The chain recombines TRBV12-3 or TRBV12-4 with TRBJ2-1, with D unresolved. This CDR3 has 15 amino acids. V lost 8 bases and J lost 7, with 21 bases in between. CDR3 nucleotide sequence: TGTGCCAGCCAAAGGGTCACTAAAGTGTCTAATGAGCAGTTCTTC. Translated: CASQRVTKVSNEQFF.

At least ten counts were recorded for this clonotype. The chain has TRBV5-1 and TRBJ2-1; D perhaps matches TRBD1 (6 bases). Germline CDR1 and CDR2: SGHRS and YFSETQ. V was cut by 3 bases and J by 6 bases, with 16 bases left in between. This CDR3 has 15 residues. The DNA for the CDR3 is TGCGCCAGCAGCTCCATCCCTGGACAGCTCAATGAGCAGTTCTTC. Encoded protein: CASSSIPGQLNEQFF.

V and J are TRBV20-1 and TRBJ2-7; 10 bases are a match to TRBD2. Trimming at V came to 4 bases and at J to 2 bases, leaving 11 bases not matched to a gene. Germline V gives CDR1 DFQATT, CDR2 SNEGSKA (reference sequence). The CDR3 consists of 16 residues. The CDR3 loop is CSAIWLAGDLTYEQYF. For the CDR3, the DNA is TGCAGTGCTATCTGGCTAGCGGGGGACCTAACCTACGAGCAGTACTTC.

This clonotype was counted between two and nine times. This sequence joins TRBV24-1 and TRBJ1-6; TRBD1 might be the D (5 bases). V lost 9 bases, J lost 0 bases, and 11 bases lay in between. The CDR3 is 15 residues long. Germline V CDR1 and CDR2: KGHDR, SFDVKD. CDR3: CATSSGDSYNSPLHF. The DNA for the CDR3 is TGTGCCACCTCCTCGGGGGACTCCTATAATTCACCCCTCCACTTT.

This clonotype was seen more than once but under ten times. The chain links TRBV4-1 to TRBJ1-3; 7 nucleotides align to TRBD1. The CDR3 totals 15 residues. V shed 5 bases and J 1 base; nucleotides not matched to a gene: 5. Looked up from germline, CDR1 is MGHRA and CDR2 is YSYEKL. The CDR3 DNA sequence: TGCGCCAGCAGCTCGGACAGGTCGTCTGGAAACACCATATATTTT. This encodes CASSSDRSSGNTIYF.

This clonotype turned up a few times. The chain links TRBV6-2 or TRBV6-3 to TRBJ1-1; D ambiguous. The V and J ends lost 2 bases and 4 bases respectively, with 8 bases between them. The CDR3 covers 13 residues. Per germline, CDR1 MNHEY and CDR2 SVGEGT. The CDR3 DNA reads as TGTGCCAGCAGTTACGCCCCTTCCACTGAAGCTTTCTTT. Residues: CASSYAPSTEAFF.

This clonotype was detected only a few times. The J gene is TRBJ1-1, the V gene TRBV2; D is perhaps TRBD1 (5 bases). Germline CDR1 SNHLY, CDR2 FYNNEI. CDR3 length equals 15 residues. The V and J ends lost 1 base and 0 bases respectively, with 9 bases between them. The CDR3 reads CASSEGGGLNTEAFF. The CDR3 DNA reads as TGTGCCAGCAGTGAAGGTGGGGGATTGAACACTGAAGCTTTCTTT. Full variable domain (missing parts from reference TRBV2 and TRBJ1-1): EPEVTQTPSHQVTQMGQEVILRCVPISNHLYFYWYRQILGQKVEFLVSFYNNEISEKSEIFDDQFSVERPDGSNFTLKIRSTKLEDSAMYFCASSEGGGLNTEAFFGQGTRLTVV.

The V call is TRBV3-1, the J call TRBJ2-7; 10 positions agree with TRBD2. The CDR3 covers 16 residues. The J segment lost 0 bases and the V segment lost 1 base, leaving 3 bases of the junction unmatched. CDR1 and CDR2 (germline): LGHDT, YNNKEL (reference sequence). The chain's CDR3 is CASSQVPSGSSYEQYF. CDR3 DNA: TGTGCCAGCAGCCAAGTCCCTAGCGGGAGCTCCTACGAGCAGTACTTC.

This clonotype was seen ten or more times. The chain carries TRBV15 and TRBJ2-7, with TRBD2 as a possible D gene (6 bases). The CDR3 has 15 residues. CDR1 is LNHNV and CDR2 is YYDKDF in the germline V gene (reference sequence). V lost 5 bases and J lost 0, with 14 bases in between. The CDR3 sequence: CATSPGTASSYEQYF. The CDR3 DNA follows: TGTGCCACCAGCCCCGGGACTGCGAGCTCCTACGAGCAGTACTTC.

This clonotype was seen a few times. The chain recombines TRBV6-5 with TRBJ2-5, with D maybe TRBD2 (5 bases). V was cut by 2 bases and J by 4 bases, with 14 bases left in between. Looked up from germline, CDR1 is MNHEY and CDR2 is SVGAGI. This CDR3 is built from 15 residues. The CDR3 sequence is CASSYLSGVGETQYF. CDR3 coding DNA: TGTGCCAGCAGTTACCTGTCCGGGGTTGGAGAGACCCAGTACTTC.

The sample holds many counts of this clonotype. CDR3 amino acids: CSVEIRDRPYEQYF. In DNA form, the CDR3 reads TGCAGCGTTGAAATCCGGGACAGGCCCTACGAGCAGTACTTC. The rearrangement uses TRBV29-1 and TRBJ2-7; TRBD1 matches at 8 bases. CDR1 is SQVTM and CDR2 is ANQGSEA in the germline V gene. This CDR3 is 14 amino acids long. With V trimmed by 2 bases and J by 2 bases, 5 bases remained unmatched.

This clonotype was counted at least ten times. The rearrangement links TRBV15 to TRBJ2-1; 13 nucleotides line up with TRBD2. In germline, CDR1 is LNHNV, CDR2 YYDKDF (reference sequence). The CDR3 has 19 amino acids. With V trimmed by 1 base and J by 2 bases, 8 bases remained unmatched. CDR3 amino acids: CATSRAWTSGSFTYNEQFF. CDR3 coding DNA: TGTGCCACCAGCAGAGCCTGGACTAGCGGGAGTTTCACCTACAATGAGCAGTTCTTC.

In this sample, this clonotype turned up many times. The chain combines TRBV5-1 with TRBJ1-1, with 8 bases that match TRBD1. The CDR3 is 15 residues long. The V gene's germline CDR1 is SGHRS and CDR2 YFSETQ. J was trimmed by 0 bases and V by 6 bases; bases with no gene match: 7. The CDR3, as DNA: TGCGCCAGCAACCCAGGGGGCGCGGTGAACACTGAAGCTTTCTTT. This translates into CASNPGGAVNTEAFF.

The table lists this clonotype with a few counts. The V gene is TRBV10-3, the J gene TRBJ2-7; no definite D call. The CDR3 has 13 residues. The V end was cut by 3 bases, the J end by 3 bases, with 9 bases between. Germline values: CDR1 ENHRY, CDR2 SYGVKD. The CDR3 region is CAISEESNYEQYF. CDR3 in DNA: TGTGCCATCAGTGAAGAATCAAACTACGAGCAGTACTTC.

This clonotype has ten or more counts. V usage is TRBV11-1 and J usage is TRBJ2-2; 12 nucleotides align to TRBD2. The CDR3 has 18 amino acids. V trimming: 4 bases; J trimming: 2 bases; junction bases outside the gene matches: 8. Germline CDR1 and CDR2: SGHAT and FQDESV (reference sequence). The CDR3 DNA sequence: TGTGCCAGCAGCTCCCTGACTAGCGGGAGCCTTAACACCGGGGAGCTGTTTTTT. Protein sequence: CASSSLTSGSLNTGELFF.

This clonotype has a count of ten or more. The chain is built from TRBV4-1 and TRBJ2-7, with D unclear. Trimming cost V 1 base and J 2 bases, with 9 bases left between them. This CDR3 has 14 amino acids. From germline, CDR1 is MGHRA and CDR2 YSYEKL. DNA for the CDR3: TGCGCCAGCAGCCAAGGTCCCAGCGCCTACGAGCAGTACTTC. Translating it yields CASSQGPSAYEQYF.

This clonotype turned up a few times. This chain connects TRBV19 to TRBJ1-5, with no clear D. Trimming removed 6 bases from V and 0 bases from J, with 12 bases in between. The germline V gene has CDR1 LNHDA and CDR2 SQIVND (reference sequence). There are 15 residues in the CDR3. DNA of the CDR3: TGTGCCAGTAGGGTTATGGATTATAGCAATCAGCCCCAGCATTTT. Residues: CASRVMDYSNQPQHF. Looking up the rest from reference TRBV19 and TRBJ1-5 gives the full variable domain: DGGITQSPKYLFRKEGQNVTLSCEQNLNHDAMYWYRQDPGQGLRLIYYSQIVNDFQKGDIAEGYSVSREKKESFPLTVTSAQKNPTAFYLCASRVMDYSNQPQHFGDGTRLSIL.